A selection of T cell receptor beta chains follows, all from one sample in a study of blood T cells in healthy people across ages. A single record per CDR3 protein comes from TCRdb applying MiXCR to the 5' RACE reads. The sample lists approximately 690,000 distinct CDR3 sequences; roughly 53% were seen once. The sequenced sample consisted of blood. These receptors originate from a man aged 55 to 70 in good health. Each CDR3 is given with its conserved first and last residue. The D gene is left open where the match is weak. Not all rows give a size; the values are once, few, many and, for expanded clones, a class.

NA	TRBJ1-1	NA	TRBV20-1	CSVSPARLSSTEAFF	TGCAGTGTCTCCCCGGCCCGATTAAGTTCCACTGAAGCTTTCTTT
NA	TRBJ2-3	TRBD2	TRBV11-2	CASSLAASGGGTQYF	TGTGCCAGCAGCTTAGCGGCTAGCGGGGGTGGGACGCAGTATTTT
NA	TRBJ1-4	NA	TRBV12-3/TRBV12-4	CASSLEWGNEKLFF	TGTGCCAGCAGTTTAGAGTGGGGAAATGAAAAACTGTTTTTT
few	TRBJ2-7	NA	TRBV6-6	CASSYAGAGYEQYF	TGTGCCAGCAGTTACGCAGGGGCAGGGTACGAGCAGTACTTC
NA	TRBJ2-1	TRBD1	TRBV3-1	CASSQGVAGGHNEQFF	TGTGCCAGCAGCCAAGGTGTGGCAGGGGGCCATAATGAGCAGTTCTTC
few	TRBJ2-5	NA	TRBV29-1	CSVERGQSGSGTQYF	TGCAGCGTTGAAAGGGGTCAGTCGGGGAGTGGGACCCAGTACTTC
NA	TRBJ2-1	TRBD2	TRBV28	CASSFLAGVYNEQFF	TGTGCCAGCAGTTTCTTGGCGGGGGTATACAATGAGCAGTTCTTC
NA	TRBJ2-7	TRBD1	TRBV5-1	CASSPRQGMDYEQYF	TGCGCCAGCAGCCCTCGACAGGGTATGGACTACGAGCAGTACTTC
NA	TRBJ2-5	NA	TRBV12-3/TRBV12-4	CASSLSIGTLFQETQYF	TGTGCCAGCAGTTTATCGATCGGGACGCTTTTCCAAGAGACCCAGTACTTC
NA	TRBJ2-1	NA	TRBV11-3	CASSASRGNEQFF	TGTGCCAGCTCCGCTAGTCGGGGTAACGAGCAGTTCTTC
NA	TRBJ1-3	NA	TRBV29-1	CSVEGGGSGNTIYF	TGCAGCGTTGAGGGGGGCGGCTCTGGAAACACCATATATTTT
few	TRBJ2-3	NA	TRBV29-1	CSVEEAAGDTQYF	TGCAGCGTTGAAGAGGCGGCGGGAGATACGCAGTATTTT
few	TRBJ2-7	TRBD2	TRBV6-2/TRBV6-3	CASTPGRGSSYEQYF	TGTGCCAGCACCCCGGGGCGGGGGAGCTCCTACGAGCAGTACTTC
few	TRBJ2-3	TRBD2	TRBV20-1	CSASGLVEDTQYF	TGCAGTGCTTCGGGACTAGTGGAGGATACGCAGTATTTT
NA	TRBJ2-1	NA	TRBV18	CASSPPALGVMDEQFF	TGTGCCAGCTCACCACCGGCCCTGGGGGTGATGGATGAGCAGTTCTTC
few	TRBJ2-5	TRBD2	TRBV20-1	CSGGGGREETQYF	TGCAGTGGGGGCGGGGGGCGCGAAGAGACCCAGTACTTC
few	TRBJ2-5	NA	TRBV12-3/TRBV12-4	CASSGYNEQYF	TGTGCCAGCAGTGGATACAATGAGCAGTACTTC
few	TRBJ2-3	TRBD2	TRBV10-3	CAITRSGELTDTQYF	TGTGCCATCACAAGGAGCGGGGAGCTCACAGATACGCAGTATTTT
NA	TRBJ2-1	TRBD1	TRBV5-1	CASSFVGQGPFF	TGCGCCAGCAGCTTCGTAGGACAGGGACCGTTCTTC
NA	TRBJ1-2	TRBD1	TRBV9	CASSNSRDRGNYGYTF	TGTGCCAGCAGCAACTCCCGGGACAGGGGAAACTATGGCTACACCTTC
few	TRBJ2-7	NA	TRBV7-2	CASSPTGSITYEQYF	TGTGCCAGCAGCCCAACAGGGAGTATTACCTACGAGCAGTACTTC
NA	TRBJ2-6	TRBD1	TRBV5-6	CASSLVRGQASGANVLTF	TGTGCCAGCAGCTTGGTAAGGGGACAGGCCTCTGGGGCCAACGTCCTGACTTTC
NA	TRBJ2-1	NA	TRBV10-2	CASSGGPLNEQFF	TGCGCCAGCAGTGGGGGCCCCCTCAATGAGCAGTTCTTC
NA	TRBJ2-3	NA	TRBV12-3/TRBV12-4	CASRPTRGGGNTQYF	TGTGCCAGCAGACCGACTAGAGGGGGAGGGAATACGCAGTATTTT
few	TRBJ2-7	NA	TRBV20-1	CSARASTGGSYEQYF	TGCAGTGCTAGGGCCTCGACTGGGGGAAGTTACGAGCAGTACTTC
few	TRBJ2-1	TRBD1	TRBV4-1	CASSRTTGGSRDEQFF	TGCGCCAGCAGCCGGACGACAGGGGGCAGCCGGGATGAGCAGTTCTTC
few	TRBJ1-5	NA	TRBV4-2	CASSQDLTVNQPQHF	TGTGCCAGCAGCCAAGATTTGACAGTCAATCAGCCCCAGCATTTT
many	TRBJ1-2	NA	TRBV4-1	CASSQDRYGYTF	TGCGCCAGCAGCCAAGATCGGTATGGCTACACCTTC
few	TRBJ2-1	TRBD1	TRBV18	CASSPNSDRGRYYNEQFF	TGTGCCAGCTCACCGAATTCCGACAGGGGGCGGTATTACAATGAGCAGTTCTTC
once	TRBJ2-1	NA	TRBV21-1	CASSKEGVAGAPSSYNEQFF	TGTGCCAGCAGCAAAGAGGGAGTAGCGGGGGCACCGAGCTCCTACAATGAGCAGTTCTTC
NA	TRBJ2-5	TRBD1	TRBV6-6	CASTNVDRDPQETQYF	TGTGCCAGCACCAATGTCGACAGGGACCCTCAAGAGACCCAGTACTTC
NA	TRBJ2-7	TRBD1	TRBV12-3/TRBV12-4	CASTGGQGQSYEQYF	TGTGCCAGCACAGGTGGACAGGGACAGTCCTACGAGCAGTACTTC
few	TRBJ2-1	NA	TRBV29-1	CSVGRYDEQFF	TGCAGCGTTGGAAGATACGATGAGCAGTTCTTC
NA	TRBJ1-4	TRBD1	TRBV3-1	CASSVRTGGDEKLFF	TGTGCCAGCAGCGTTCGGACAGGCGGGGATGAAAAACTGTTTTTT
NA	TRBJ2-5	TRBD1	TRBV14	CASSQGLYRGVETQYF	TGTGCCAGCAGCCAAGGCCTTTACAGGGGAGTGGAGACCCAGTACTTC
few	TRBJ2-7	NA	TRBV11-2	CASSLDMGIRSYEQYF	TGTGCCAGCAGCTTAGATATGGGGATCCGCTCCTACGAGCAGTACTTC